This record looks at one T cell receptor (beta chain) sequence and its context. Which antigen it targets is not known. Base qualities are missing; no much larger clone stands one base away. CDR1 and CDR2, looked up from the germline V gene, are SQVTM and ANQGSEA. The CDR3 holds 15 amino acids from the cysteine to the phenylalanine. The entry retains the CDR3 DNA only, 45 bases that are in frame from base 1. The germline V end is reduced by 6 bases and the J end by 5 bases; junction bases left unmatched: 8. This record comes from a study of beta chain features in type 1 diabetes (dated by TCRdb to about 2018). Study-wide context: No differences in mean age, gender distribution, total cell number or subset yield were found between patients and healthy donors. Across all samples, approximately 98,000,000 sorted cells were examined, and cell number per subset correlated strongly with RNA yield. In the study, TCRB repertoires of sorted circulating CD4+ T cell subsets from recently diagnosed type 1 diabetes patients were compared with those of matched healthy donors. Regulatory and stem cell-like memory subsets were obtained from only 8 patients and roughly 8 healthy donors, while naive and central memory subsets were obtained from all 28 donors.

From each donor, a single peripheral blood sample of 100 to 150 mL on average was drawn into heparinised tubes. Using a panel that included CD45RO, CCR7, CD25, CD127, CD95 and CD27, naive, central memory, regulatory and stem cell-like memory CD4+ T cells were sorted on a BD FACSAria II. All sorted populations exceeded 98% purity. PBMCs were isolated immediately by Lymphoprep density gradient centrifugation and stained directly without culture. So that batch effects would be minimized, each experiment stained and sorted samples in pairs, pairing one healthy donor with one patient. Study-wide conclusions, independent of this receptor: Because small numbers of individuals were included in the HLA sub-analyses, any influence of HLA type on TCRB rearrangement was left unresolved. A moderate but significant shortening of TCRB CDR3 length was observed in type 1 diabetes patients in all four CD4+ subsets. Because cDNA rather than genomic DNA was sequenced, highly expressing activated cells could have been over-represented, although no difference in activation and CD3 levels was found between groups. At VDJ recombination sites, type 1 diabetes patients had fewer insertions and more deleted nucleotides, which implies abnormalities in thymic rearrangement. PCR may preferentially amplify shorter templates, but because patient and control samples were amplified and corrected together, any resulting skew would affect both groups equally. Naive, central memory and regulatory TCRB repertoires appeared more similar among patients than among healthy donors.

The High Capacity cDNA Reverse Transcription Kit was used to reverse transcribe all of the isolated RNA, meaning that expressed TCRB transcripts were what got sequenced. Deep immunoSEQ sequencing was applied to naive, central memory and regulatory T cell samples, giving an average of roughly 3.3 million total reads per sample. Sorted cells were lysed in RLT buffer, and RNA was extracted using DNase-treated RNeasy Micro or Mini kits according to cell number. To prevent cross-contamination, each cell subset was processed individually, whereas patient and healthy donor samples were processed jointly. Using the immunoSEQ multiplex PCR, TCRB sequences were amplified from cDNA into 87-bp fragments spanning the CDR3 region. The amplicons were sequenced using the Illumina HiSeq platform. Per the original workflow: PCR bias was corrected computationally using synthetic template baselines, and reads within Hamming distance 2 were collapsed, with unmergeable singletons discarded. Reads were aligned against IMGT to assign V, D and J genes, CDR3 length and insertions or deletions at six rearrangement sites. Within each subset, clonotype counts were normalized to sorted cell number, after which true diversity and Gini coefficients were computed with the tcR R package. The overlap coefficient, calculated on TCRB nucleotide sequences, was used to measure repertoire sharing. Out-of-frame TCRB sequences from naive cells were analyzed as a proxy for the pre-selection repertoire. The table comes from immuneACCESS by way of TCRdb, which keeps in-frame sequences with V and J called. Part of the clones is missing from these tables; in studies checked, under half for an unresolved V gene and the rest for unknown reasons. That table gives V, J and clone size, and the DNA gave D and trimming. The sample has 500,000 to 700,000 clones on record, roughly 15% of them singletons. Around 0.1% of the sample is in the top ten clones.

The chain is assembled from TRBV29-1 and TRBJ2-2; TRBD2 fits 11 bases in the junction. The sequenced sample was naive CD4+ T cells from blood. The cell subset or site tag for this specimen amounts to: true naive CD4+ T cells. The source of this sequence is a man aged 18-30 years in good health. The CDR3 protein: CSVFTSGRGTGELFF. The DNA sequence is TGCAGCGTCTTCACTAGCGGGAGAGGGACCGGGGAGCTGTTTTTT.